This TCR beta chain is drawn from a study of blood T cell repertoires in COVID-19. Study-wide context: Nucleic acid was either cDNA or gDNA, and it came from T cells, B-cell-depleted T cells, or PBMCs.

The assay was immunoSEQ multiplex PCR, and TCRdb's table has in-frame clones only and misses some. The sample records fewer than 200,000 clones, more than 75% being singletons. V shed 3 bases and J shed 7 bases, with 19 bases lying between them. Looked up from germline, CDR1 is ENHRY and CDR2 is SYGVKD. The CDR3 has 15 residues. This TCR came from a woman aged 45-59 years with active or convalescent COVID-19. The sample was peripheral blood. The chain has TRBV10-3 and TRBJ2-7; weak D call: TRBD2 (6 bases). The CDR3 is CAISEGASRETEQYF. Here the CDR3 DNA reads TGTGCCATCAGTGAAGGGGCGTCTCGGGAGACAGAGCAGTACTTC.